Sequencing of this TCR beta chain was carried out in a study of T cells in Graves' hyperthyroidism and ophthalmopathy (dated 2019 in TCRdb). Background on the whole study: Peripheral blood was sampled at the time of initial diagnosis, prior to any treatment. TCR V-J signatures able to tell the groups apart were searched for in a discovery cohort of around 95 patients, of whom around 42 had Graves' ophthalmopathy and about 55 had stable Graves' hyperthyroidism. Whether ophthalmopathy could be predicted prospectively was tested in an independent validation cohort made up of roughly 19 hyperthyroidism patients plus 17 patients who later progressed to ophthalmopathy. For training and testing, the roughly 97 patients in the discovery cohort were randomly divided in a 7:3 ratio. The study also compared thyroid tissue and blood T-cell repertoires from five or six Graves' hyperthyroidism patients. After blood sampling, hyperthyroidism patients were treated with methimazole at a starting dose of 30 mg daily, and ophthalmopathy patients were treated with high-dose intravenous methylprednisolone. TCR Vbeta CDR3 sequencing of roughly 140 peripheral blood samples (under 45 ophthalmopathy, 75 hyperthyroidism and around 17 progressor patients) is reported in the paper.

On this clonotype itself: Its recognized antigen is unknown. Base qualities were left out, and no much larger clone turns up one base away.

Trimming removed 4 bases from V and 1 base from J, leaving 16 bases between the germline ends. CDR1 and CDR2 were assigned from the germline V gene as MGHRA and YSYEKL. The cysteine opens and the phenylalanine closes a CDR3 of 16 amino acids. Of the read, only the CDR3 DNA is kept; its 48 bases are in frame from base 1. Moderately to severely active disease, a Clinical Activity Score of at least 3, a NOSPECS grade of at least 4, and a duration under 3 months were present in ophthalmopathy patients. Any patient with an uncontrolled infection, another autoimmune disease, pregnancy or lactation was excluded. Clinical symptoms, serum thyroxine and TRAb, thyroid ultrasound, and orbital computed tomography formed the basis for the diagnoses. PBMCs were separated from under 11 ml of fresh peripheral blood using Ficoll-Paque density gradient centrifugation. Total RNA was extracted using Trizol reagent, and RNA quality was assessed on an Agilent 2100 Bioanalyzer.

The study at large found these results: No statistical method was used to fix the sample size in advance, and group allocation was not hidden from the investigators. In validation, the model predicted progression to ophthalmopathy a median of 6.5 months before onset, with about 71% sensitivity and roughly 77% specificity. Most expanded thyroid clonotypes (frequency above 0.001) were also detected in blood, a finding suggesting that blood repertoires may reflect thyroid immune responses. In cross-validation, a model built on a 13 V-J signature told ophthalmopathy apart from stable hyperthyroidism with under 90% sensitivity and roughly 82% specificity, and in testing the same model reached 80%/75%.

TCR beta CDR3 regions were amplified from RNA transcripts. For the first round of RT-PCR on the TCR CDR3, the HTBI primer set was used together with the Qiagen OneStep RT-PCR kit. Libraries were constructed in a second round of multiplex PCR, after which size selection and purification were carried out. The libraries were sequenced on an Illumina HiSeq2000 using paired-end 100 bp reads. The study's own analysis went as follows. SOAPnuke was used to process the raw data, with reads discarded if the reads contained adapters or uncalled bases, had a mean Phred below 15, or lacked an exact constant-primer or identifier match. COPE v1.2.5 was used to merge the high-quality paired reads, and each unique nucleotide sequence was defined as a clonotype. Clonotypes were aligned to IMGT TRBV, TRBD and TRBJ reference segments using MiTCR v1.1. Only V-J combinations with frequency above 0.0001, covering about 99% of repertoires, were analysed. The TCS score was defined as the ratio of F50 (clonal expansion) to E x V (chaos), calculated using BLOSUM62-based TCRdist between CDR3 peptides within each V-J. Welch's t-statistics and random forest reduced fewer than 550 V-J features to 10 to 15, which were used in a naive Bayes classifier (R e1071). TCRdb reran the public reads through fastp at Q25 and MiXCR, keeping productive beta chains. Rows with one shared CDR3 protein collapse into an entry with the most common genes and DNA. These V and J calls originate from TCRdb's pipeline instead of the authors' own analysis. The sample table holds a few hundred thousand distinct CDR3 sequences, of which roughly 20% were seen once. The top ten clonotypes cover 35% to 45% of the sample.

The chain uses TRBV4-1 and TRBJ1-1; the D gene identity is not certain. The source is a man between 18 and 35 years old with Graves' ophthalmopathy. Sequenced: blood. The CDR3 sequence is CASSRINGPPNTEAFF. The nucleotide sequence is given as TGCGCCAGCAGCCGAATAAATGGACCACCGAACACTGAAGCTTTCTTT.